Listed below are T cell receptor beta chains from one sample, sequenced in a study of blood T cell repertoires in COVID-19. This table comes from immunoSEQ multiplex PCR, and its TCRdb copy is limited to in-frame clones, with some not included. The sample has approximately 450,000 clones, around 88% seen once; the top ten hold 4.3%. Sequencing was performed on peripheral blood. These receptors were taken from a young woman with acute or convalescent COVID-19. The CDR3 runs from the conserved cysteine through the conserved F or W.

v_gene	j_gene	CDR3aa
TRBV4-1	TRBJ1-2	CASSQVELQGASIWYGYTF
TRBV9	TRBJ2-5	CASSAGTAETQYF
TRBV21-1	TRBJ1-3	CASSKALNTGDGNTIYF
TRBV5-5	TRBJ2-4	CASSRDSLSKNIQYF
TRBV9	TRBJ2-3	CASSVVPGGPDTQYF
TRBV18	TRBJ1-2	CASSPSGGKNYGYTF
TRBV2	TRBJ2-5	CASSEESLAGGPIRETQYF
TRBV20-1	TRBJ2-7	CSARFRNEQYF
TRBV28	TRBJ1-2	CATTGGDNYGYTF
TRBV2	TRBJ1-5	CASSGQGVQPQHF
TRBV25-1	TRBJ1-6	CASRGTGNSPLHF
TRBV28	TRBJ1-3	CASSFGGGAGNTIYF
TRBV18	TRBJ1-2	CASSPAPENYGYTF
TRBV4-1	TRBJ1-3	CASSQDLVGGGNTIYF
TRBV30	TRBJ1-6	CAWSIQGNSPLHF
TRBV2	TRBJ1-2	CASTRERVIF
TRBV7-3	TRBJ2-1	CASSLGLAGRSEQFF
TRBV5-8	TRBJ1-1	CASSLGRGRAGLVSSEAFF
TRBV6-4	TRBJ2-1	CASADGLHNEQFF
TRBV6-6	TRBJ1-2	CASSTDRGYGYTF
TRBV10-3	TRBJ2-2	CAIRPGQGIPGELFF
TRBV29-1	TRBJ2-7	CSVSTGSDEQYF
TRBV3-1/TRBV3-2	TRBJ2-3	CASSQVKVGATDTQYF